These 6 T cell receptor beta chains were sequenced from one sample in a study of blood T cells in healthy people across ages. It was with a sample-barcoded 5' primer and a J-beta primer mix that a second PCR of about 7 to 12 cycles was run. One entry per CDR3 protein, called by TCRdb with MiXCR from the 5' RACE reads. The sample has some 880,000 distinct CDR3 sequences, 35% to 40% seen once. The sequenced material came from blood. The receptors were sampled from a man in his late teens or twenties in good health.

V usage is TRBV20-1 and J usage is TRBJ2-7, with TRBD2 identical over 8 bases. Germline V lookup: CDR1 DFQATT, CDR2 SNEGSKA (reference sequence). V dropped 5 bases and J dropped 7; count of bases not matched to a gene: 19. The CDR3 consists of 16 residues. The CDR3 reads CSAPGNGGATYNEQYF. The CDR3 coding sequence is TGCAGTGCTCCCGGGAACGGGGGGGCCACCTACAATGAGCAGTACTTC.

This sequence joins TRBV6-1 and TRBJ2-5; no reliable D call. V lost 3 bases, J lost 5 bases, and 13 bases lay in between. Germline V lookup: CDR1 MNHNS, CDR2 SASEGT. This CDR3 is 14 amino acids long. The CDR3 DNA follows: TGTGCCAGCAGTGACGAACCCGGGCCGGAGACCCAGTACTTC. Translating it yields CASSDEPGPETQYF.

The V and J genes are TRBV12-3 or TRBV12-4 and TRBJ1-3, with D unresolved. V was clipped by 6 bases and J by 0 bases, with 9 bases between them. The CDR3 extends over 14 amino acids. CDR3 nucleotides: TGTGCCAGCAGAGTAGAAAACTCTGGAAACACCATATATTTT. It translates to CASRVENSGNTIYF.

In its sample, this clonotype was seen a few times. The chain employs TRBV20-1 and TRBJ2-1, with 9 bases lining up with TRBD1. Germline CDR1 is DFQATT and CDR2 is SNEGSKA (reference sequence). The CDR3 runs to 14 residues. Trimming at V came to 6 bases and at J to 4 bases, leaving 7 bases not matched to a gene. In DNA, the CDR3 is TGCAGTGCCCCATCGGACAGGGGTTACAATGAGCAGTTCTTC. Amino acids: CSAPSDRGYNEQFF.

In its sample, this clonotype was seen a few times. The V gene is TRBV12-3 or TRBV12-4, the J gene TRBJ1-5; D uncertain. The CDR3 has 14 amino acids. Trimming removed 3 bases from V and 7 bases from J, with 13 bases in between. The CDR3, as DNA: TGTGCCAGCAGTTTCTCCGGGAGCGGCCAGCCCCAGCATTTT. Its protein is CASSFSGSGQPQHF.

This chain connects TRBV6-5 to TRBJ2-1; D tentatively reads TRBD1 or TRBD2 (5 bases each). This CDR3 has 18 residues. V was clipped by 0 bases and J by 3 bases, with 18 bases between them. The germline CDR1 and CDR2 sequences are MNHEY and SVGAGI. The CDR3 reads CASSYSGWGGPSYNEQFF. Here the CDR3 DNA reads TGTGCCAGCAGTTACTCGGGTTGGGGCGGGCCTAGCTACAATGAGCAGTTCTTC.